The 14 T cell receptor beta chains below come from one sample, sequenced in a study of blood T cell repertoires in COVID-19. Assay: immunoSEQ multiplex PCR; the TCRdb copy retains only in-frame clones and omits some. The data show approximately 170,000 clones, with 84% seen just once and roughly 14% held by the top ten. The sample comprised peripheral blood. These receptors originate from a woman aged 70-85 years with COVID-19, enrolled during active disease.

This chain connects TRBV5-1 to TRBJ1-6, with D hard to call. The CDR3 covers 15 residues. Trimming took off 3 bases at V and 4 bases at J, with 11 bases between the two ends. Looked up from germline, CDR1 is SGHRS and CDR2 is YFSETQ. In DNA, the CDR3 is TGCGCCAGCAGCTCTGCCGCGGATTATAATTCACCCCTCCACTTT. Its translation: CASSSAADYNSPLHF.

The CDR3 here is CASSPSQGGVGSPLHF. In nucleotides, the CDR3 is TGTGCCAGCAGCCCATCACAGGGAGGGGTGGGTTCACCCCTCCACTTT. The chain is built from TRBV28 and TRBJ1-6, with TRBD1 as a possible D gene (6 bases). Germline CDR1 is MDHEN and CDR2 is SYDVKM. The CDR3 extends over 16 amino acids. The V and J ends lost 6 bases and 9 bases respectively, with 21 bases between them.

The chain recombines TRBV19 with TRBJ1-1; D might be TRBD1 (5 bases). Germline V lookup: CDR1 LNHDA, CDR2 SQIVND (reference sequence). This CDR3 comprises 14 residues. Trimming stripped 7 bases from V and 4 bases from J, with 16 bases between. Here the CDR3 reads CASKTQGGATEAFF. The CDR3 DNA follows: TGTGCCAGTAAGACTCAGGGAGGGGCCACTGAAGCTTTCTTT. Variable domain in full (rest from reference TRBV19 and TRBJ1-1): DGGITQSPKYLFRKEGQNVTLSCEQNLNHDAMYWYRQDPGQGLRLIYYSQIVNDFQKGDIAEGYSVSREKKESFPLTVTSAQKNPTAFYLCASKTQGGATEAFFGQGTRLTVV.

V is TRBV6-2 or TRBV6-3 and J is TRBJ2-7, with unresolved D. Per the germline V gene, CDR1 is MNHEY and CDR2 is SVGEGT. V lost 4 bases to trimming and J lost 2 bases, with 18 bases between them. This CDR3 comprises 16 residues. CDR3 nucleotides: TGTGCCAGCAGTTCCTCTATTTTGCGGAGTCCCTACGAGCAGTACGTC. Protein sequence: CASSSSILRSPYEQYV.

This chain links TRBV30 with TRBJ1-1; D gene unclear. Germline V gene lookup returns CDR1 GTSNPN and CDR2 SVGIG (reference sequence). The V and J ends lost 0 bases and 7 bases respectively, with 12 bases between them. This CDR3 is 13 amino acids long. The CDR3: CAWSVGRGHEAFF. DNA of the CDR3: TGTGCCTGGAGTGTAGGCAGAGGGCATGAAGCTTTCTTT.

DNA for the CDR3: TGTGCCAGCATTAATGTACTGCGGTTGACTGAAGCTTTCTTT. It translates to CASINVLRLTEAFF. The chain recombines TRBV2 with TRBJ1-1; D not certain. V was pared by 7 bases and J by 5 bases, with 17 bases between. Germline loops: CDR1 SNHLY, CDR2 FYNNEI. This CDR3 region has 14 residues.

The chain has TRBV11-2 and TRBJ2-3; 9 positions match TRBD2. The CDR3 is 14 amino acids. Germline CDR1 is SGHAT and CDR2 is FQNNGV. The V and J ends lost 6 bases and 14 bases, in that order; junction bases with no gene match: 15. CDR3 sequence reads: CASRLAGLQTPPYF. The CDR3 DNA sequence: TGTGCCAGCAGGCTAGCGGGGCTGCAGACCCCGCCGTATTTT.

In DNA form, the CDR3 reads TGTGCCAGCAGTTGGGGACATTACAATGAGCAGTTCTTC. Amino acids: CASSWGHYNEQFF. The chain is built from TRBV6-5 and TRBJ2-1; D possibly corresponds to TRBD1 (6 bases). The germline gives CDR1 MNHEY, CDR2 SVGAGI. Between the trimmed V and J ends, which lost 4 bases and 4 bases, there was a span of 8 bases. The CDR3 loop spans 13 amino acids.

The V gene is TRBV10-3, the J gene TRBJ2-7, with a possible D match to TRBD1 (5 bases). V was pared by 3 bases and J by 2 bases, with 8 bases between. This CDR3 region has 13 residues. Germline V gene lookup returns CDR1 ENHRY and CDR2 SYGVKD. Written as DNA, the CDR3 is TGTGCCATCAGTGACCAGACAGCCTACGAGCAGTACTTC. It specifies CAISDQTAYEQYF.

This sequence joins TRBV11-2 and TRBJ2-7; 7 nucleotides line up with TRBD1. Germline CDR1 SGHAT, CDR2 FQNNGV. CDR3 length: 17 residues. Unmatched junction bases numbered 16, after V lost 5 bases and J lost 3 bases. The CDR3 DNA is TGTGCCAGCAGCGCCCTTCACAGGGGAGTCAAAATCTACGAGCAGTACTTC. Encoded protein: CASSALHRGVKIYEQYF.

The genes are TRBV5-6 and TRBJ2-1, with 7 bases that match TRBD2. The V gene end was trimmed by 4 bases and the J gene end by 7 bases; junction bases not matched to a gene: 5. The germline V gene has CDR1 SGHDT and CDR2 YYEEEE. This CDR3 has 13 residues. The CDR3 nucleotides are TGTGCCAGCAGCCCACGACTAGCAAATGAGCAGTTCTTC. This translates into CASSPRLANEQFF.

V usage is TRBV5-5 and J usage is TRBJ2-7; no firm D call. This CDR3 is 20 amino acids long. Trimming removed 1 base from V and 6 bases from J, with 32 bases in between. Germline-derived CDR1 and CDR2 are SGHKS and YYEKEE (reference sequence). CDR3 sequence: CASSLPWRGMPFPGGCEQYF. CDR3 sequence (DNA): TGTGCCAGCAGCTTGCCTTGGCGCGGAATGCCCTTTCCCGGCGGCTGCGAGCAGTACTTC. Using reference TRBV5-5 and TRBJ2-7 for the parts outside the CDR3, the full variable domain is DAGVTQSPTHLIKTRGQQVTLRCSPISGHKSVSWYQQVLGQGPQFIFQYYEKEERGRGNFPDRFSARQFPNYSSELNVNALLLGDSALYLCASSLPWRGMPFPGGCEQYFGPGTRLTVT.

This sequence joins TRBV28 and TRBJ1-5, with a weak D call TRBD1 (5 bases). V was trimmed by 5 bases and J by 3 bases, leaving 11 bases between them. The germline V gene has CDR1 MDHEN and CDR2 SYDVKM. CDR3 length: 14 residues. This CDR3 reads CASSTGHHNQPQHF. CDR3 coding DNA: TGTGCCAGCAGTACTGGACATCACAATCAGCCCCAGCATTTT.

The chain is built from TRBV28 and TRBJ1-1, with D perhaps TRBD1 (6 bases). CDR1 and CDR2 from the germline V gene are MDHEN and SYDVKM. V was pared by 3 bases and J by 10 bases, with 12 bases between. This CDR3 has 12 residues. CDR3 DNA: TGTGCCAGCAGTTTGGTTACAGGGCTAGCTTTCTTT. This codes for CASSLVTGLAFF.